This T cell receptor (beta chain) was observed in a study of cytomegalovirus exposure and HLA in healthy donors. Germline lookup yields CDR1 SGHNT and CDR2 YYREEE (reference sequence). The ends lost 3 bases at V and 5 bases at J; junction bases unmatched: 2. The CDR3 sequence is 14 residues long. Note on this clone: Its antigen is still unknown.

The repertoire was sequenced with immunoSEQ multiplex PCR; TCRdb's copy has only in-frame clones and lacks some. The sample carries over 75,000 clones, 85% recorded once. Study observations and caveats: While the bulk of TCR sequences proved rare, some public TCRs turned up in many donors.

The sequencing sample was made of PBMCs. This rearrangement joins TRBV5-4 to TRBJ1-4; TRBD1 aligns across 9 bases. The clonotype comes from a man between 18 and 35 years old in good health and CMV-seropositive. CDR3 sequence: CASSSGTGNEKLFF. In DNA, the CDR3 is TGTGCCAGCAGCTCAGGGACAGGGAATGAAAAACTGTTTTTT.